One sample yielded the 15 T cell receptor beta chains listed below, sequenced in a study of blood T cell repertoires in COVID-19. Produced via immunoSEQ multiplex PCR; TCRdb's table is partial and in-frame only. The sample yields 130,000 or so clones, about 80% seen once. Sequenced input: peripheral blood. The receptors were gathered from a woman in her sixties with acute or convalescent COVID-19.

This chain connects TRBV27 to TRBJ1-2; 7 positions match TRBD1. The CDR3 has 15 amino acids. Germline V gene data show CDR1 as MNHEY and CDR2 as SMNVEV (reference sequence). V gave up 4 bases and J gave up 4 bases; unmatched junction bases: 9. Here the CDR3 reads CASSSRDSNRYGYTF. CDR3 in DNA: TGTGCCAGCAGTTCCCGGGACAGTAACCGCTATGGCTACACCTTC.

The rearrangement links TRBV4-1 to TRBJ1-3; 7 bases match TRBD1. V shed 0 bases and J 12 bases; nucleotides not matched to a gene: 5. The CDR3 runs 13 residues. Looked up from germline, CDR1 is MGHRA and CDR2 is YSYEKL. CDR3: CASSQDERTGIYF. In DNA form, the CDR3 reads TGCGCCAGCAGCCAAGATGAAAGGACAGGCATATATTTT.

DNA of the CDR3: TGTGCCAGCAGCCCACAGGACAGGAGCTCCTATAATTCACCCCTCCACTTT. Protein sequence: CASSPQDRSSYNSPLHF. The chain links TRBV7-8 to TRBJ1-6, with 7 bases matching TRBD1. The CDR3 length is 17 residues. Trimming removed 5 bases from V and 0 bases from J; junction bases left unmatched: 7. In germline, CDR1 is SGHVS, CDR2 FQNEAQ.

The V call is TRBV12-3 or TRBV12-4, the J call TRBJ1-1; D unresolved. This CDR3 is built from 13 residues. Trimming pared 3 bases from V and 0 bases from J, leaving 5 bases between. The DNA for the CDR3 is TGTGCCAGCAGTTTTTCCATGAACACTGAAGCTTTCTTT. This translates into CASSFSMNTEAFF.

This rearrangement joins TRBV4-1 to TRBJ1-1, with TRBD1 as a possible D gene (6 bases). The CDR3 runs to 16 residues. The ends were cut back, 0 bases at V and 4 bases at J, with 15 bases in the middle. Germline V CDR1 and CDR2: MGHRA, YSYEKL. CDR3 in amino acids: CASSQDGGAPATEAFF. The CDR3 DNA reads as TGCGCCAGCAGCCAAGATGGGGGGGCCCCAGCCACTGAAGCTTTCTTT.

This rearrangement joins TRBV19 to TRBJ1-1; TRBD1 matches 7 bases. The V and J ends lost 3 bases and 0 bases, in that order; junction bases with no gene match: 13. Germline loops: CDR1 LNHDA, CDR2 SQIVND (reference sequence). The CDR3 covers 18 residues. CDR3: CASSISSGLGQLNTEAFF. The CDR3 region has the DNA TGTGCCAGTAGTATTTCGTCGGGTTTGGGACAGTTGAACACTGAAGCTTTCTTT.

The chain is built from TRBV7-8 and TRBJ1-2, with 9 bases aligning to TRBD1. Germline V gene lookup returns CDR1 SGHVS and CDR2 FQNEAQ. The CDR3 is 13 residues long. The junction had 11 bases not matched to a gene; V was cut back by 10 bases and J by 8 bases. The CDR3 region has the DNA TGTGCCACCTTCTCCGGGACAGGGAGGGGCTACACCTTC. Protein: CATFSGTGRGYTF.

J is TRBJ2-4 and V is TRBV3-1 (or the pseudogene TRBV3-2); tentatively, D is TRBD1 (6 bases). The CDR3 runs 14 residues. Germline V lookup: CDR1 LGHDT, CDR2 YNNKEL (reference sequence). Trimming took 0 bases from V and 12 from J, leaving 15 bases between them. Here the CDR3 DNA reads TGTGCCAGCAGCCAAGAGGATCACAGGGCTACTCAGTACTTC. Translating gives CASSQEDHRATQYF.

This clone was seen just once. This chain links TRBV12-1 with TRBJ1-6. TRBV12-1 is designated a pseudogene. The CDR3 is 18 amino acids. CDR3 sequence (DNA): TGTGCCAGCAGCTTAAATGTAACTTCCGAGAGGAGTAATTCACCCCTCCACTTT. Amino acids: CASSLNVTSERSNSPLHF.

The chain joins TRBV30 to TRBJ2-2; D is perhaps TRBD1 (6 bases). V lost 8 bases to trimming and J lost 6 bases, with 19 bases between them. This CDR3 spans 14 amino acids. Germline V gene lookup returns CDR1 GTSNPN and CDR2 SVGIG (reference sequence). The chain's CDR3 is CAARPGEMAGELFF. CDR3 nucleotides: TGTGCCGCTAGACCAGGGGAGATGGCCGGGGAGCTGTTTTTT.

The gene calls are TRBV5-4 and TRBJ1-2; 7 nucleotides match TRBD1. Germline V gene lookup returns CDR1 SGHNT and CDR2 YYREEE (reference sequence). V lost 4 bases and J lost 0; bases outside the gene matches: 6. CDR3 length: 15 amino acids. CDR3 nucleotide sequence: TGTGCCAGCAGCCGGGAGGGGGCCTCTAACTATGGCTACACCTTC. This encodes CASSREGASNYGYTF.

The rearrangement joins TRBV10-3 to TRBJ1-4; possible D gene TRBD1, 5 bases. Looked up from germline, CDR1 is ENHRY and CDR2 is SYGVKD. Trimming stripped 4 bases from V and 0 bases from J, with 15 bases between. There are 17 residues in the CDR3. The CDR3 sequence is CAISAGTGLATNEKLFF. The CDR3 DNA reads as TGTGCCATCAGTGCCGGAACAGGCCTAGCAACTAATGAAAAACTGTTTTTT.

This chain links TRBV18 with TRBJ1-2; 7 nucleotides agree with TRBD1. CDR3 size: 15 residues. Germline loops: CDR1 KGHSH, CDR2 LQKENI. V gave up 3 bases and J gave up 4 bases; unmatched junction bases: 8. CDR3 DNA sequence: TGTGCCAGCTCACCCCCCGGGGCAGGGGGCTATGGCTACACCTTC. Its translation is CASSPPGAGGYGYTF.

This clone was picked up many times. The chain joins TRBV7-3 to TRBJ2-2; 7 bases agree with TRBD1. V trimming: 5 bases; J trimming: 0 bases; junction bases outside the gene matches: 3. This CDR3 spans 15 amino acids. Germline CDR1 and CDR2: SGHTA and FQGTGA. The CDR3 spells CASSKQGTNTGELFF. The CDR3 DNA sequence: TGTGCCAGCAGCAAACAGGGGACGAACACCGGGGAGCTGTTTTTT.

V is TRBV6-1 and J is TRBJ2-3; TRBD2 aligns across 7 bases. This CDR3 is built from 17 residues. The germline V gene encodes CDR1 MNHNS and CDR2 SASEGT. V lost 2 bases, J lost 2 bases, and 10 bases stayed unmatched. The CDR3 sequence: CASSERRLAVTTDTQYF. The DNA of the CDR3 is TGTGCCAGCAGTGAAAGGAGGCTAGCGGTGACCACAGATACGCAGTATTTT.